This passage covers 18 T cell receptor beta chains from one sample sequenced in a study of CD8+CD57+ T cells in acquired aplastic anemia. Sequencing involved patients with CD8+CD57+ cell expansion previously shown by flow cytometry. TCR beta VDJ and CDR3 profiles were obtained from a genomic DNA template. Via MiXCR, TCRdb re-called the reads, giving one row per CDR3 protein. The sample yields 150,000 to 200,000 distinct CDR3 sequences, 40% to 60% seen once. Sample: sorted CD4+, CD8+, or CD8+CD57+ T cells (not recorded which) from PBMCs. The source of these receptors is a human donor with aplastic anemia.

Remarks on this clonotype: At one of its ends the junction is not consistent with the germline gene, which may arise from a read error. This chain links TRBV19 with TRBJ2-1; maybe TRBD2 (5 bases). The germline CDR1 and CDR2 sequences are LNHDA and SQIVND (reference sequence). This CDR3 has 12 amino acids. For the CDR3, the DNA is TGTGCCAGCGAGTCGGGAAGGGATGAGCAGTTCTTT. Translated, it gives CASESGRDEQFF.

This clonotype was seen ten or more times. The CDR3 region has the DNA TGTGCCAGCAGCTCAAACTCCTACGAGCAGTACTTC. It is translated as CASSSNSYEQYF. This chain uses TRBV7-9 with TRBJ2-7; no definite D call. Trimming left V 4 bases short and J 0 bases short, with 4 bases between. The germline CDR1 and CDR2 sequences are SEHNR and FQNEAQ (reference sequence). This CDR3 contains 12 residues.

This chain links TRBV24-1 with TRBJ2-3; the D gene is possibly TRBD1 (6 bases). The V end was cut by 11 bases, the J end by 5 bases, with 16 bases between. Germline lookup yields CDR1 KGHDR and CDR2 SFDVKD. CDR3 length: 13 residues. This chain's CDR3 is CAIRSGAGDTQYF. The DNA of the CDR3 is TGTGCCATCCGTTCAGGGGCGGGAGATACGCAGTATTTT.

This clonotype has just a few counts. The J gene is TRBJ2-7, the V gene TRBV5-5, with D uncertain. The CDR3 is made up of 13 amino acids. The V end lost 3 bases, the J end lost 3 bases, and 10 bases lay between the germline ends. Germline V CDR1 and CDR2: SGHKS, YYEKEE (reference sequence). CDR3 nucleotide sequence: TGTGCCAGCAGCTATATGAACGGCTACGAGCAGTACTTC. Amino acid sequence: CASSYMNGYEQYF.

This clonotype was seen once. The chain employs TRBV5-1 and TRBJ2-7, with D uncertain. The CDR3 totals 14 residues. Germline V CDR1 and CDR2: SGHRS, YFSETQ. V was trimmed by 2 bases and J by 3 bases, leaving 12 bases between them. The DNA for the CDR3 is TGCGCCAGCAGCTTACAAGTGGGCGTCTACGAGCAGTACTTC. This encodes CASSLQVGVYEQYF.

This clonotype was seen more than once but under ten times. This rearrangement joins TRBV7-4 to TRBJ1-6, with a weak D call TRBD1 (5 bases). CDR1 SGHVT and CDR2 SQSDAQ come from the germline V gene. The CDR3 sequence is 12 residues long. The V end was cut by 5 bases, the J end by 16 bases, with 15 bases between. Here the CDR3 reads CASSTSGDRLHF. CDR3 nucleotide sequence: TGTGCCAGCAGCACATCGGGGGACCGTCTCCACTTT. Together with reference TRBV7-4 and TRBJ1-6, the CDR3 gives the full variable domain: GAGVSQSPRYKVAKRGRDVALRCDSISGHVTLYWYRQTLGQGSEVLTYSQSDAQRDKSGRPSGRFSAERPERSVSTLKIQRTEQGDSAVYLCASSTSGDRLHFGNGTRLTVT.

The chain recombines TRBV24-1 with TRBJ1-1; no clear D gene. CDR1 KGHDR and CDR2 SFDVKD come from the germline V gene. This CDR3 comprises 13 residues. The ends were cut back, 9 bases at V and 0 bases at J, with 10 bases in the middle. This CDR3 reads CATRTKVNTEAFF. CDR3 nucleotide sequence: TGTGCCACCCGAACAAAGGTGAACACTGAAGCTTTCTTT.

The V call is TRBV20-1, the J call TRBJ2-3, with D unclear. V was cut by 6 bases and J by 2 bases, with 12 bases left in between. The CDR3 has 13 residues. CDR1 and CDR2 (germline): DFQATT, SNEGSKA (reference sequence). The CDR3 DNA follows: TGCAGTGCCACCAGTGTCTCCACAGATACGCAGTATTTT. Its protein is CSATSVSTDTQYF.

This clonotype was recorded many times. The CDR3 spells CASSIDSELAATGELFF. In DNA, the CDR3 is TGTGCCAGTAGTATAGATTCGGAGCTAGCAGCCACCGGGGAGCTGTTTTTT. The chain recombines TRBV19 with TRBJ2-2, with a possible D match to TRBD2 (5 bases). The V gene lost 0 bases and the J gene lost 4 bases, with 15 bases spanning the gap. The CDR3 is made up of 17 amino acids. In germline, CDR1 is LNHDA, CDR2 SQIVND (reference sequence).

This clonotype appeared many times. The V call is TRBV2, the J call TRBJ2-7; 8 bases fit TRBD1. Germline-derived CDR1 and CDR2 are SNHLY and FYNNEI. The junction had 6 bases not matched to a gene; V was cut back by 7 bases and J by 1 base. CDR3 length equals 14 residues. The CDR3 sequence is CASKTGDGSYEQYF. In DNA, the CDR3 is TGTGCCAGCAAGACAGGGGACGGGTCCTACGAGCAGTACTTC.

The chain joins TRBV2 to TRBJ2-3; D might be TRBD1 (6 bases). Germline V gene lookup returns CDR1 SNHLY and CDR2 FYNNEI. The CDR3 contains 14 residues. V dropped 8 bases and J dropped 5 bases, with 17 bases sitting between them. The CDR3 sequence is CASPRGPSEDTQYF. The CDR3 nucleotides read TGTGCCAGCCCCAGGGGTCCTTCGGAAGATACGCAGTATTTT.

This chain joins TRBV6-1 and TRBJ1-5; unclear D gene. CDR3 length: 13 amino acids. The germline V gene encodes CDR1 MNHNS and CDR2 SASEGT. Deletions cut 4 bases from V and 7 bases from J, with 11 bases between. CDR3 coding DNA: TGTGCCAGCAGTGGAGGTGAGAGCCAGCCCCAGCATTTT. Protein sequence: CASSGGESQPQHF.

The V and J genes are TRBV24-1 and TRBJ1-1; D gene uncertain. Germline-derived CDR1 and CDR2 are KGHDR and SFDVKD. The CDR3 has 13 amino acids. V lost 3 bases and J lost 2, with 6 bases in between. CDR3 in DNA: TGTGCCACCAGTGATGACCGCAACACTGAAGCTTTCTTT. As protein: CATSDDRNTEAFF.

The V and J genes are TRBV2 and TRBJ2-7; 9 bases are shared with TRBD1. Per the germline V gene, CDR1 is SNHLY and CDR2 is FYNNEI. V trimming: 5 bases; J trimming: 2 bases; junction bases outside the gene matches: 4. The length of the CDR3 is 14 residues. In DNA form, the CDR3 reads TGTGCCAGCAGTTTATGGACAGGGGCCTACGAGCAGTACTTC. Translated, it gives CASSLWTGAYEQYF.

Here the CDR3 DNA reads TGTGCCAGCAGTTTAGTGGGGGGGGCGCGGGAGACCCAGTACTTC. This codes for CASSLVGGARETQYF. The chain links TRBV2 to TRBJ2-5, with D perhaps TRBD2 (7 bases). The germline V gene has CDR1 SNHLY and CDR2 FYNNEI. Trimming removed 5 bases from V and 5 bases from J, with 18 bases in between. This CDR3 comprises 15 residues.

This chain joins TRBV2 and TRBJ1-5; 10 bases match TRBD1. There are 15 residues in the CDR3. Germline trimming cut 1 base from V and 4 bases from J; bases unmatched to any gene: 1. CDR1 is SNHLY and CDR2 is FYNNEI in the germline V gene. Here the CDR3 DNA reads TGTGCCAGCAGTGAAGGGGACAGGGGTAATCAGCCCCAGCATTTT. It yields the protein CASSEGDRGNQPQHF. Looking up the rest from reference TRBV2 and TRBJ1-5 gives the full variable domain: EPEVTQTPSHQVTQMGQEVILRCVPISNHLYFYWYRQILGQKVEFLVSFYNNEISEKSEIFDDQFSVERPDGSNFTLKIRSTKLEDSAMYFCASSEGDRGNQPQHFGDGTRLSIL.

There are many counts of this clonotype. V usage is TRBV19 and J usage is TRBJ2-1, with unresolved D. V was shortened by 4 bases and J by 1 base, with 2 bases between the two germline ends. Looked up from germline, CDR1 is LNHDA and CDR2 is SQIVND (reference sequence). The CDR3 loop spans 12 amino acids. The CDR3 is CASSRSYNEQFF. DNA of the CDR3: TGTGCCAGTAGTAGATCCTACAATGAGCAGTTCTTC. Using reference TRBV19 and TRBJ2-1 for the parts outside the CDR3, the full variable domain is DGGITQSPKYLFRKEGQNVTLSCEQNLNHDAMYWYRQDPGQGLRLIYYSQIVNDFQKGDIAEGYSVSREKKESFPLTVTSAQKNPTAFYLCASSRSYNEQFFGPGTRLTVL.

This clonotype has just a few counts. The chain links TRBV12-1 to TRBJ2-7; TRBD1 is taken as the D call from the table, unchecked against the DNA. TRBV12-1 is shown as a pseudogene. This CDR3 has 20 residues. CDR3 sequence (DNA): TGTGCCAGCAGCTTTTCCTCCCGGGACAGGGGACTAGCGGGGCCCTACGAGCAGTACTTC. Translated, it gives CASSFSSRDRGLAGPYEQYF.